The next 28 T cell receptor beta chains were all read from a single sample in a study of post-analysis software for immune sequencing data. The antigens of these receptors remain unknown. TCR beta libraries were prepared from cDNA with unique molecular identifiers. TCRdb reprocessed the PCR reads via MiXCR and lists one record per CDR3 protein. The sample consists of hundreds of thousands of distinct CDR3 sequences, more than 50% of them appearing once. Findings and limits, study-wide: Patients had higher frequencies than controls of a few TRBV segments, including TRBV5-6, TRBV5-1 and TRBV20-1.

Input material: blood. These receptor sequences come from a girl aged 2 to 10 with multiple sclerosis.

The V and J genes are TRBV5-1 and TRBJ1-2; unclear D gene. Looked up from germline, CDR1 is SGHRS and CDR2 is YFSETQ. The CDR3 is 11 residues long. The V and J ends lost 5 bases and 5 bases respectively, with 7 bases between them. CDR3 sequence: CASRGGYGYTF. For the CDR3, the DNA is TGCGCCAGCAGGGGAGGGTATGGCTACACCTTC. Full variable domain (missing parts from reference TRBV5-1 and TRBJ1-2): KAGVTQTPRYLIKTRGQQVTLSCSPISGHRSVSWYQQTPGQGLQFLFEYFSETQRNKGNFPGRFSGRQFSNSRSEMNVSTLELGDSALYLCASRGGYGYTFGSGTRLTVV.

The chain employs TRBV20-1 and TRBJ2-1; D may be TRBD1 or TRBD2 (5 bases each). V was trimmed by 2 bases and J by 9 bases, leaving 26 bases between them. Germline CDR1 DFQATT, CDR2 SNEGSKA (reference sequence). The CDR3 is 17 residues long. The CDR3 nucleotides are TGCAGTGCTAGAAGGGCCCACCACGGGACCTCTCGTAGTGAGCAGTTCTTC. It specifies CSARRAHHGTSRSEQFF.

The V gene is TRBV4-1, the J gene TRBJ2-5; possible D gene TRBD1, 6 bases. Matching the DNA end better, TRBJ2-7 makes the J call doubtful. CDR1 is MGHRA, CDR2 YSYEKL, per germline. This CDR3 has 16 residues. The CDR3 DNA follows: TGCGCCAGCAGCCACCTACCGGGACATACGACTGGCGAGCAGTACTTC. Amino acids: CASSHLPGHTTGEQYF.

This chain links TRBV11-2 with TRBJ1-5, with 8 bases matching TRBD1. The V segment lost 4 bases and the J segment 11 bases; nucleotides outside the gene matches: 16. The CDR3 has 16 residues. Per germline, CDR1 SGHAT and CDR2 FQNNGV. CDR3 coding DNA: TGTGCCAGCAGCTCCATCCCTGGGACAGGCCCCAGTGCCCAGCATTTT. Translating gives CASSSIPGTGPSAQHF.

The V and J genes are TRBV24-1 and TRBJ2-7, with 7 bases matching TRBD1. The CDR3 contains 15 residues. V dropped 7 bases and J dropped 1; count of bases not matched to a gene: 9. CDR1 KGHDR and CDR2 SFDVKD come from the germline V gene. CDR3 DNA sequence: TGTGCCACCAGCGTAATCGGGACAGCATCCTACGAGCAGTACTTC. This sequence encodes CATSVIGTASYEQYF.

The V gene is TRBV7-9, the J gene TRBJ1-1; D possibly corresponds to TRBD1 (5 bases). From germline, CDR1 is SEHNR and CDR2 FQNEAQ (reference sequence). Trimming left V 4 bases short and J 4 bases short, with 7 bases between. The CDR3 spans 12 residues. CDR3 coding DNA: TGTGCCAGCAGCTGGGGGGGCACTGAAGCTTTCTTT. Amino acids: CASSWGGTEAFF. Combining the CDR3 with reference TRBV7-9 and TRBJ1-1 gives the whole variable domain DTGVSQNPRHKITKRGQNVTFRCDPISEHNRLYWYRQTLGQGPEFLTYFQNEAQLEKSRLLSDRFSAERPKGSFSTLEIQRTEQGDSAMYLCASSWGGTEAFFGQGTRLTVV.

This clonotype showed up just a few times. The V call is TRBV29-1, the J call TRBJ2-7; a weak D match, TRBD1 (6 bases). Germline V gene sequence: CDR1 SQVTM, CDR2 ANQGSEA. The germline V and J ends were trimmed by 7 bases and 0 bases, with 13 bases remaining between them. CDR3 size: 13 residues. The CDR3 coding sequence is TGCAGCGCCGCAAAGGACAGCTCCTACGAGCAGTACTTC. It codes for CSAAKDSSYEQYF.

This clonotype was seen only a few times. This sequence joins TRBV20-1 and TRBJ1-2; 9 nucleotides agree with TRBD1. In germline, CDR1 is DFQATT, CDR2 SNEGSKA (reference sequence). With V trimmed by 6 bases and J by 4 bases, 3 bases remained unmatched. The CDR3 covers 12 residues. The CDR3 spells CSAPGQGYGYTF. DNA of the CDR3: TGCAGTGCCCCGGGACAGGGCTATGGCTACACCTTC.

This rearrangement joins TRBV4-3 to TRBJ2-1; 8 bases match TRBD1. Trimming cost V 4 bases and J 6 bases; bases outside gene matches: 8. CDR1 and CDR2 from the germline V gene are LGHNA and YSLEER. CDR3 length equals 15 residues. The CDR3 protein is CASSRNRGEGNEQFF. The CDR3 DNA is TGCGCCAGCAGCCGTAACAGGGGGGAAGGCAATGAGCAGTTCTTC.

V is TRBV20-1 and J is TRBJ2-3, with D possibly matching TRBD2 (6 bases). The CDR3 has 12 residues. Looked up from germline, CDR1 is DFQATT and CDR2 is SNEGSKA (reference sequence). Trimming cost V 2 bases and J 5 bases, with 8 bases left between them. CDR3 in amino acids: CSARLGGDTQYF. CDR3 DNA: TGCAGTGCTAGACTGGGGGGAGATACGCAGTATTTT.

In this sample, this clonotype turned up a few times. V is TRBV6-4 and J is TRBJ2-1; TRBD2 aligns across 8 bases. V trimming: 1 base; J trimming: 6 bases; junction bases outside the gene matches: 2. The germline V gene has CDR1 MRHNA and CDR2 SNTAGT. CDR3 length equals 14 residues. CDR3 DNA: TGTGCCAGCAGTGACTTAGGGACTAGCAATGAGCAGTTCTTC. Its translation is CASSDLGTSNEQFF.

This clonotype occurred once. The chain employs TRBV7-2 and TRBJ2-5, with TRBD2 matching over 8 bases. CDR3 size: 15 residues. Germline CDR1 SGHTA, CDR2 FQGNSA. V shed 5 bases, J shed 5 bases, and the junction held 10 bases outside the gene matches. In DNA, the CDR3 is TGTGCCAGCAGCGGACGGACTAGCACCCAGGAGACCCAGTACTTC. Translated, it gives CASSGRTSTQETQYF.

This clonotype turned up a few times. The CDR3 loop is CASSRVRPRRTPYEQYF. The CDR3 DNA follows: TGTGCCAGCAGCCGAGTAAGACCCCGCAGGACACCCTACGAGCAGTACTTC. The rearrangement joins TRBV7-2 to TRBJ2-7; a possible D gene is TRBD1 (5 bases). Trimming cost V 5 bases and J 2 bases, with 22 bases left between them. CDR1 is SGHTA and CDR2 is FQGNSA in the germline V gene. This CDR3 has 17 residues.

The rearrangement links TRBV20-1 to TRBJ1-6; D remains ambiguous. V was clipped by 7 bases and J by 3 bases, with 10 bases between them. The CDR3 consists of 13 residues. Germline loops: CDR1 DFQATT, CDR2 SNEGSKA (reference sequence). In DNA, the CDR3 is TGCAGTGAATCGACCTTCTATAATTCACCCCTCCACTTT. It specifies CSESTFYNSPLHF.

This clonotype was recorded a few times. V and J are TRBV10-2 and TRBJ2-5, with D unresolved. Germline V lookup: CDR1 WSHSY, CDR2 SAAADI. The CDR3 contains 9 residues. The ends were cut back, 6 bases at V and 4 bases at J, with 0 bases in the middle. CDR3 sequence (DNA): TGCGCCAGCAGAGAGACCCAGTACTTC. Protein sequence: CASRETQYF.

This chain joins TRBV20-1 and TRBJ1-1, with a weak D call TRBD1 (6 bases). The V and J ends lost 0 bases and 0 bases respectively, with 11 bases between them. The length of the CDR3 is 15 residues. Looked up from germline, CDR1 is DFQATT and CDR2 is SNEGSKA (reference sequence). CDR3 in amino acids: CSARDRGTLNTEAFF. The CDR3, as DNA: TGCAGTGCTAGAGATCGAGGGACATTGAACACTGAAGCTTTCTTT.

This clonotype has just a few counts. Mismatch with germline at one junction end may stem from a read error. The V call is TRBV3-1, the J call TRBJ2-1, with a possible D match to TRBD2 (6 bases). The germline gives CDR1 LGHDT, CDR2 YNNKEL (reference sequence). There are 16 residues in the CDR3. The CDR3 sequence is CASSQVSRLAHNGQFF. As DNA, the CDR3 is TGTGCCAGCAGCCAAGTGTCTCGGCTAGCGCACAATGGGCAGTTCTTC.

The V gene is TRBV5-1, the J gene TRBJ1-2; D ambiguous. This CDR3 is built from 14 residues. Deletions cut 3 bases from V and 6 bases from J, with 15 bases between. Germline-derived CDR1 and CDR2 are SGHRS and YFSETQ. In DNA form, the CDR3 reads TGCGCCAGCAGCTCCGCGTTCGATACAGATGGCTACACCTTC. Protein sequence: CASSSAFDTDGYTF.

This clonotype was picked up a small number of times. The J gene is TRBJ2-3, the V gene TRBV5-1, with 11 bases lining up with TRBD1. Germline V gene data show CDR1 as SGHRS and CDR2 as YFSETQ. V dropped 4 bases and J dropped 4; count of bases not matched to a gene: 5. The CDR3 contains 15 residues. In nucleotides, the CDR3 is TGCGCCAGCAGCCCGGGACAGGGGGATCCAGATACGCAGTATTTT. It translates to CASSPGQGDPDTQYF.

The V and J genes are TRBV7-2 and TRBJ2-4; 14 nucleotides align to TRBD2. The length of the CDR3 is 18 residues. Germline V gene lookup returns CDR1 SGHTA and CDR2 FQGNSA. Unmatched junction bases numbered 5, after V lost 1 base and J lost 3 bases. The DNA for the CDR3 is TGTGCCAGCAGCTTAGGTGGACTAGCGGGGGGTGGCAAAAACATTCAGTACTTC. As protein: CASSLGGLAGGGKNIQYF.

The V and J genes are TRBV3-1 and TRBJ2-4, with D possibly being TRBD1 (5 bases). Germline loops: CDR1 LGHDT, CDR2 YNNKEL (reference sequence). The CDR3 totals 13 residues. The germline V and J ends were trimmed by 0 bases and 9 bases, with 9 bases remaining between them. The CDR3 protein is CASSQEGAGIQYF. The CDR3 nucleotides are TGTGCCAGCAGCCAAGAAGGGGCAGGCATTCAGTACTTC.

The chain joins TRBV29-1 to TRBJ1-1; D is uncertain. CDR3 length equals 13 residues. Per the germline V gene, CDR1 is SQVTM and CDR2 is ANQGSEA. Trimming stripped 1 base from V and 1 base from J, with 7 bases between. CDR3 loop: CSVEARRNTEAFF. The CDR3 bases are TGCAGCGTTGAAGCGCGTAGGAACACTGAAGCTTTCTTT.

The chain combines TRBV20-1 with TRBJ2-1; no reliable D call. This CDR3 contains 11 residues. V lost 4 bases and J 7 bases, leaving 8 bases between the germline ends. The germline V gene has CDR1 DFQATT and CDR2 SNEGSKA (reference sequence). CDR3 region: CSATGYNEQFF. In DNA form, the CDR3 reads TGCAGTGCTACCGGTTATAATGAGCAGTTCTTC.

The chain has TRBV24-1 and TRBJ2-1, with 7 nucleotides matching TRBD1. This CDR3 contains 16 residues. J was trimmed by 3 bases and V by 3 bases; bases with no gene match: 7. CDR1 is KGHDR and CDR2 is SFDVKD in the germline V gene. CDR3 DNA: TGTGCCACCAGTGATCCTGGACAGGCGGACTACAATGAGCAGTTCTTC. Its protein is CATSDPGQADYNEQFF.

This clonotype was detected a few times. The chain combines TRBV29-1 with TRBJ1-2; D is undetermined. Germline assignment: CDR1 SQVTM and CDR2 ANQGSEA. This CDR3 has 12 residues. The V and J ends lost 4 bases and 5 bases respectively, with 11 bases between them. For the CDR3, the DNA is TGCAGCGTTGTAGCCCAGAATTATGGCTACACCTTC. Translation gives CSVVAQNYGYTF.

This clonotype has a handful of counts. V is TRBV4-3 and J is TRBJ2-1, with 14 bases fitting TRBD2. The V gene's germline CDR1 is LGHNA and CDR2 YSLEER. The V and J ends lost 0 bases and 4 bases, in that order; junction bases with no gene match: 11. This CDR3 contains 20 residues. Here the CDR3 reads CASSQDGLAGGGRAYNEQFF. The CDR3 nucleotides read TGCGCCAGCAGCCAAGATGGACTAGCGGGGGGAGGTAGGGCTTACAATGAGCAGTTCTTC.

The J gene is TRBJ2-1, the V gene TRBV20-1; tentatively, D is TRBD2 (6 bases). CDR1 is DFQATT and CDR2 is SNEGSKA in the germline V gene (reference sequence). The CDR3 consists of 14 residues. CDR3: CSPRRGDMFNEQFF. CDR3 nucleotides: TGCAGCCCCAGGAGGGGCGATATGTTCAATGAGCAGTTCTTC.

This sequence joins TRBV25-1 and TRBJ2-7; D uncertain. Germline V CDR1 and CDR2: MGHDK, SYGVNS. The CDR3 sequence is 14 residues long. The V end was cut by 6 bases, the J end by 3 bases, with 15 bases between. The CDR3, as DNA: TGTGCCAGCAGCCGATTAGACGGACGCTACGAGCAGTACTTC. It yields the protein CASSRLDGRYEQYF.